This T cell receptor beta chain is drawn from a study of CD8 T cells in Susac syndrome. General study results and limits: The study conceded that its TCR sequencing and HLA analysis involved relatively few individuals.

Concerning this clonotype itself: As yet, its antigen is unknown.

When the RNA was reverse transcribed, random hexamers were used with an input of roughly 0.45 to 1 ug. Multiplex immunoSEQ PCR targeted 54 Vbeta and 13 Jbeta TCR beta segments. MiXCR, run by TCRdb on the immunoSEQ multiplex PCR reads, gives a single entry per CDR3 protein. The sample gives around 130,000 distinct CDR3 sequences, 90% to 95% of which show up once; about 0.23% is in the top ten. CDR1 is LGHNA and CDR2 is YSLEER in the germline V gene. Germline trimming cut 3 bases from V and 3 bases from J; bases unmatched to any gene: 1. The CDR3 spans 13 residues. The multiple sclerosis controls were treatment-naive patients with relapsing-remitting disease that was stable or active.

Source material: CD8+ T cells from PBMCs. The genes are TRBV4-3 and TRBJ2-7; TRBD2 agrees at 8 bases. The receptor was derived from a human donor with multiple sclerosis. The CDR3 loop is CASSHGRVYEQYF. The CDR3 nucleotides read TGCGCCAGCAGCCACGGGAGGGTCTACGAGCAGTACTTC.